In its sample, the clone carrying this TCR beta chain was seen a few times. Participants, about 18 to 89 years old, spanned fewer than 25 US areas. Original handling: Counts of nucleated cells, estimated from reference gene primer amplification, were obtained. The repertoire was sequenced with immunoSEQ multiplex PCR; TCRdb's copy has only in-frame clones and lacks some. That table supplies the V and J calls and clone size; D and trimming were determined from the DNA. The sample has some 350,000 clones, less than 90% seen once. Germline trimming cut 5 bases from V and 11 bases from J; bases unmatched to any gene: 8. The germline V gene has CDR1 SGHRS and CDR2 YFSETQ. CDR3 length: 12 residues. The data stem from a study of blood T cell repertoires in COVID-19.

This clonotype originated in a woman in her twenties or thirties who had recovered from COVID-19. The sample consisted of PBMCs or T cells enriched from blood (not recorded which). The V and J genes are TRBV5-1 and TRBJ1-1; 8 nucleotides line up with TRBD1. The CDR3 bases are TGCGCCAGCAGGACCATGGACAGGGACGCTTTCTTT. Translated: CASRTMDRDAFF.